The rows below give T cell receptor beta chains drawn from one sample of a study of blood T cell repertoires in COVID-19. Data came from immunoSEQ multiplex PCR; TCRdb stores just in-frame clones and leaves some out. The sample shows around 50,000 clones, over 65% of them seen only once. The sample comprised peripheral blood. These receptors were obtained from an elderly man with COVID-19, enrolled during active disease. CDR3s leave out the opening cysteine and the closing phenylalanine or tryptophan. D genes are given only for firm matches.

CDR3 protein	D gene	V gene	J gene
ASSLIPSLNQPQH	NA	TRBV28	TRBJ1-5
ASGRTGNAEAF	TRBD1	TRBV5-1	TRBJ1-1
ASSFPREDRGETQY	TRBD1	TRBV11-2	TRBJ2-5
ASSFATGGFGGI	TRBD1	TRBV5-4	TRBJ2-1
ASSVRVHTETQY	NA	TRBV9	TRBJ2-5
ASSNPTGRKVTEAF	TRBD1	TRBV5-1	TRBJ1-1
ASSFNEDRGSYEQY	TRBD1	TRBV4-1	TRBJ2-7
ASSLSGRGGELF	TRBD2	TRBV7-2	TRBJ2-2
ATSRVRVNTEAF	NA	TRBV15	TRBJ1-1
ATSREYFGTPVSNQPQH	NA	TRBV15	TRBJ1-5
ASSYREDLDSEQF	NA	TRBV6-5	TRBJ2-1
ASSVVQEDTEAF	NA	TRBV9	TRBJ1-1
ASSSSGTGNEKLF	TRBD1	TRBV7-3	TRBJ1-4
ASSPGTGIIDTQY	TRBD1	TRBV11-1	TRBJ2-3
ASSQVAGEGETQY	TRBD2	TRBV4-1	TRBJ2-5
ASSFGRMNTEAF	NA	TRBV7-3	TRBJ1-1
ASSPQGQAKNIQY	NA	TRBV7-2	TRBJ2-4
ATQGIGNQPQH	NA	TRBV24-1	TRBJ1-5
ASSLESPNYGYT	NA	TRBV5-1	TRBJ1-2
ASSVAEGTGELF	NA	TRBV9	TRBJ2-2
ASRGGQGSNQPQH	TRBD1	TRBV2	TRBJ1-5
ASSVRGGNTGELF	NA	TRBV9	TRBJ2-2
ASSRTAGASLGETQY	NA	TRBV5-1	TRBJ2-5
ASSLPRQVGNTIY	NA	TRBV5-1	TRBJ1-3
ASSLGTGGRELF	TRBD1	TRBV7-2	TRBJ2-2
ASSMYTGGEEKLF	TRBD1	TRBV19	TRBJ1-4
ASSQDYTRYNEQF	NA	TRBV7-2	TRBJ2-1
ASRSSPGRAGGSYNEQF	TRBD2	TRBV27	TRBJ2-1
ASSGLKGQAGDTQY	TRBD1	TRBV2	TRBJ2-3
ASGGGTQY	TRBD2	TRBV2	TRBJ2-5
ASSWSRNQPQH	NA	TRBV6-5	TRBJ1-5
AISVSGGPENEQF	TRBD2	TRBV10-3	TRBJ2-1
ASSLGQGARGELF	TRBD1	TRBV3-1/TRBV3-2	TRBJ2-2
SARQTGEAF	NA	TRBV20-1	TRBJ1-1
ASSVGRGSNTEAF	NA	TRBV9	TRBJ1-1
ASSLELASDTQY	TRBD2	TRBV5-6	TRBJ2-3
ASSPRRTATNEKLF	NA	TRBV6-6	TRBJ1-4
ASSQAVLAEAF	NA	TRBV4-1	TRBJ1-1
ASTGRSTEAF	NA	TRBV30	TRBJ1-1
ASSEAGTENTGELF	NA	TRBV6-4	TRBJ2-2
SVEGGRAGRAEAF	NA	TRBV29-1	TRBJ1-1
ASSLTSGGAEHTQY	TRBD2	TRBV7-2	TRBJ2-3
ASSPLPGNTIY	NA	TRBV18	TRBJ1-3
ASSWGGREETQY	NA	TRBV28	TRBJ2-5
AWTTEGNTEAF	NA	TRBV30	TRBJ1-1
ASSVDRGYGQPQH	TRBD1	TRBV27	TRBJ1-5
ASSSGYSNQPQH	NA	TRBV6-2/TRBV6-3	TRBJ1-5
ASRDRGYSNQPQH	TRBD1	TRBV19	TRBJ1-5
ATSDPSELATTQF	NA	TRBV24-1	TRBJ2-1
ASSPRQGSYGYT	TRBD1	TRBV7-8	TRBJ1-2
ASSLGRESYGYT	NA	TRBV28	TRBJ1-2
ASSFAGVRTDTQY	TRBD2	TRBV28	TRBJ2-3
ASTGTGYGYT	TRBD1	TRBV6-5	TRBJ1-2
ASSSGTGLGHEQY	TRBD1	TRBV7-6	TRBJ2-7
ASSPTSGSHNEQF	TRBD2	TRBV18	TRBJ2-1